This T cell receptor (beta chain) was recovered during a study of identical twins. One entry per CDR3 protein, called by TCRdb with MiXCR from the 5' RACE reads. The table has about 660,000 distinct CDR3 sequences, less than 10% seen once; the top ten hold 0.85% to 1%. This clonotype was observed at least ten times. Its target is unknown. Trimming removed 3 bases at V and 0 bases at J, with 3 bases between. CDR3 length: 13 amino acids. General study points: Recombination models fit unrelated individuals' TCR alpha sharing but underestimated twins'. A cross-sectional statistical analysis, not follow-up of the same donors, supported the conclusions. Fewer insertions characterized abundant cord blood beta clonotypes, whereas memory repertoires showed none.

The same data also went into a second study, on yellow fever vaccine responses in identical twins.

Sequenced sample: PBMCs. The sequence came from a woman younger than 35 in good health. The chain recombines TRBV12-3 or TRBV12-4 with TRBJ1-5; D unresolved. The CDR3 DNA sequence: TGTGCCAGCAGTTTGCATAGCAATCAGCCCCAGCATTTT. Residues: CASSLHSNQPQHF.